This paragraph covers one TCR beta chain sequence. What it recognizes is unknown. The assay was immunoSEQ multiplex PCR, and TCRdb's table has in-frame clones only and misses some. Among some 66,000 clones listed, over 70% were seen once. The CDR3 totals 13 residues. Looked up from germline, CDR1 is MDHEN and CDR2 is SYDVKM. V trimming: 6 bases; J trimming: 6 bases; junction bases outside the gene matches: 4. Blood draws occurred at baseline, cycle 4 day 1, and cycle 7 day 1. These data belong to a study of OX40 agonist ivuxolimab in advanced cancers. Study results and limitations: Patients who responded partially at 0.1-3.0 mg/kg showed clonal expansion ranking among the lowest.

Sequenced here: CD4+ or CD8+ T cells sorted from blood, sampled in a trial of the OX40 agonist ivuxolimab. This rearrangement joins TRBV28 to TRBJ2-3; 9 nucleotides agree with TRBD1. This TCR came from an adult with an advanced solid tumor such as melanoma, head and neck, liver or kidney cancer. For the CDR3, the DNA is TGTGCCAGCAGACGGACAGGGGCGGATACGCAGTATTTT. It encodes CASRRTGADTQYF.